This entry lists 18 T cell receptor beta chains sequenced from one sample in a study of cytomegalovirus exposure and HLA in healthy donors. Primers included in the PCR were 60 Vbeta and 13 Jbeta primers. Data came from immunoSEQ multiplex PCR; TCRdb stores just in-frame clones and leaves some out. Found here are 150,000 to 200,000 clones, about four fifths of them singletons; the top ten hold 6% to 7.5%. The material sequenced was PBMCs. The origin of the receptors is a man in his thirties or forties in good health and CMV-seropositive.

The J gene is TRBJ2-2, the V gene TRBV27, with D unresolved. The CDR3 sequence is 13 residues long. Germline V gene sequence: CDR1 MNHEY, CDR2 SMNVEV (reference sequence). V dropped 3 bases and J dropped 3 bases, with 5 bases sitting between them. The CDR3 reads CASSFLYTGELFF. DNA of the CDR3: TGTGCCAGCAGTTTCCTATACACCGGGGAGCTGTTTTTT.

This clone has a single count. V gene TRBV11-1 combines with J gene TRBJ2-7; 7 nucleotides match TRBD1. The trim removed 1 base at V and 3 bases at J, leaving 12 bases unmatched. Germline assignment: CDR1 SGHAT and CDR2 FQDESV (reference sequence). This CDR3 is 17 amino acids long. The DNA of the CDR3 is TGTGCCAGCAGCTTAGACCGATTAAAGACAGGGAACTACGAGCAGTACTTC. It specifies CASSLDRLKTGNYEQYF.

The V call is TRBV9, the J call TRBJ2-3, with 7 bases lining up with TRBD2. V shed 5 bases and J 2 bases; nucleotides not matched to a gene: 11. Per the germline V gene, CDR1 is SGDLS and CDR2 is YYNGEE. The CDR3 covers 16 residues. CDR3 nucleotides: TGTGCCAGCAGTGAGGATGGCGGGGGATTCACAGATACGCAGTATTTT. It encodes CASSEDGGGFTDTQYF.

The chain links TRBV6-5 to TRBJ1-1, with TRBD1 as a possible D gene (5 bases). V was shortened by 2 bases and J by 4 bases, with 14 bases between the two germline ends. CDR3 length equals 15 residues. Germline CDR1 MNHEY, CDR2 SVGAGI. The DNA of the CDR3 is TGTGCCAGCAGTTACCAGTTGGAGGGGAGCACTGAAGCTTTCTTT. Protein: CASSYQLEGSTEAFF.

V is TRBV28 and J is TRBJ2-7; D gene uncertain. CDR1 is MDHEN, CDR2 SYDVKM, per germline. V lost 5 bases to trimming and J lost 2 bases, with 10 bases between them. The CDR3 has 13 residues. The DNA of the CDR3 is TGTGCCAGCAGTCTAAAGCCTCCCTACGAGCAGTACTTC. The encoded protein is CASSLKPPYEQYF.

The J gene is TRBJ2-5, the V gene TRBV10-1; 7 bases line up with TRBD1. V shed 0 bases and J 5 bases; nucleotides not matched to a gene: 6. The CDR3 loop spans 15 amino acids. The germline V gene encodes CDR1 WNHNN and CDR2 SYGVQD (reference sequence). CDR3 in DNA: TGCGCCAGCAGTGAGTCTGGGCAGGGGGTTGAGACCCAGTACTTC. Translation gives CASSESGQGVETQYF.

The chain joins TRBV13 to TRBJ2-1; 12 nucleotides align to TRBD2. Germline V CDR1 and CDR2: PRHDT, FYEKMQ (reference sequence). The CDR3 has 17 amino acids. V lost 1 base to trimming and J lost 9 bases; unmatched junction nucleotides: 10. The CDR3 loop reads CASSLVVLAGGLSEQFF. The CDR3 DNA follows: TGTGCCAGCAGCTTAGTGGTACTAGCGGGAGGCCTTAGTGAGCAGTTCTTC.

The genes are TRBV7-2 and TRBJ2-5; 10 bases are a match to TRBD2. The CDR3 consists of 16 residues. Germline V gene lookup returns CDR1 SGHTA and CDR2 FQGNSA. V gave up 5 bases and J gave up 5 bases; unmatched junction bases: 11. The DNA of the CDR3 is TGTGCCAGCAGCCCGACCCGGACTAGCGGTGTGGAGACCCAGTACTTC. Translating it yields CASSPTRTSGVETQYF.

This clone came up once. The V gene is TRBV7-2, the J gene TRBJ2-7; the match to TRBD2 covers 13 bases. The germline gives CDR1 SGHTA, CDR2 FQGNSA. Trimming removed 5 bases from V and 6 bases from J; junction bases left unmatched: 7. There are 15 residues in the CDR3. The CDR3 protein is CASSVTSGGALEQYF. The CDR3 DNA follows: TGTGCCAGCAGCGTCACTAGCGGGGGGGCCCTCGAGCAGTACTTC.

The genes are TRBV7-9 and TRBJ2-3; D is possibly TRBD2 (5 bases). Germline CDR1 is SEHNR and CDR2 is FQNEAQ (reference sequence). Trimming took off 2 bases at V and 11 bases at J, with 14 bases between the two ends. This CDR3 is built from 13 residues. CDR3 DNA sequence: TGTGCCAGCAGCTTATTAACTCCCGAGGGGCAGTATTTT. It specifies CASSLLTPEGQYF.

On this clone itself: Mismatch with germline at one junction end may stem from a read error. The chain is built from TRBV6-6 and TRBJ2-7; 9 positions match TRBD1. The CDR3 has 14 amino acids. Germline CDR1 is MNHNY and CDR2 is SVGAGI (reference sequence). CDR3 in amino acids: CASSWDRANYGQYF. DNA of the CDR3: TGTGCCAGCAGTTGGGACAGGGCAAACTACGGGCAGTACTTC.

The chain carries TRBV9 and TRBJ2-7, with 9 bases lining up with TRBD1. The CDR3 is 14 residues long. Germline V CDR1 and CDR2: SGDLS, YYNGEE. V was clipped by 4 bases and J by 7 bases; unmatched bases: 9. CDR3 in amino acids: CASSNRDRAWEQYF. The CDR3 bases are TGTGCCAGCAGCAACCGGGACAGGGCTTGGGAGCAGTACTTC.

This clone was observed once. The chain combines TRBV6-6 with TRBJ2-3; 10 nucleotides align to TRBD2. The germline CDR1 and CDR2 sequences are MNHNY and SVGAGI (reference sequence). V lost 6 bases to trimming and J lost 2 bases; unmatched junction nucleotides: 2. CDR3 length equals 14 residues. CDR3 sequence (DNA): TGTGCCAGCAGCACTAGCGGGGCCACAGATACGCAGTATTTT. Its protein product is CASSTSGATDTQYF.

In its sample, this clone was seen a few times. This chain uses TRBV10-1 with TRBJ2-5; D is undetermined. V was shortened by 2 bases and J by 2 bases, with 6 bases between the two germline ends. CDR1 is WNHNN, CDR2 SYGVQD, per germline (reference sequence). The CDR3 sequence is 13 residues long. The CDR3 is CASSEGLQETQYF. The CDR3 DNA reads TGCGCCAGCAGTGAGGGGCTACAAGAGACCCAGTACTTC.

The chain has TRBV19 and TRBJ1-3; D is perhaps TRBD1 (5 bases). The CDR3 totals 17 residues. Trimming left V 3 bases short and J 0 bases short, with 15 bases between. CDR1 LNHDA and CDR2 SQIVND come from the germline V gene (reference sequence). CDR3 sequence: CASSMRTRNLSGNTIYF. CDR3 sequence (DNA): TGTGCCAGTAGTATGCGGACACGAAATCTCTCTGGAAACACCATATATTTT. The variable domain in full, completed from reference TRBV19 and TRBJ1-3, reads DGGITQSPKYLFRKEGQNVTLSCEQNLNHDAMYWYRQDPGQGLRLIYYSQIVNDFQKGDIAEGYSVSREKKESFPLTVTSAQKNPTAFYLCASSMRTRNLSGNTIYFGEGSWLTVV.

About this clone: At one end, the junction sequence differs from germline, possibly due to a read error. This chain links TRBV5-1 with TRBJ2-1; possibly TRBD2 for D (6 bases). Germline V gene lookup returns CDR1 SGHRS and CDR2 YFSETQ. This CDR3 has 14 amino acids. CDR3 protein: CASTLGLILGEQFF. CDR3 DNA: TGCGCCAGCACCTTGGGACTCATCCTCGGGGAGCAGTTCTTC. The full variable domain, with the rest looked up from reference TRBV5-1 and TRBJ2-1, is KAGVTQTPRYLIKTRGQQVTLSCSPISGHRSVSWYQQTPGQGLQFLFEYFSETQRNKGNFPGRFSGRQFSNSRSEMNVSTLELGDSALYLCASTLGLILGEQFFGPGTRLTVL.

In the case of this clone: This same CDR3 is encoded by further DNA sequences in the sample. V is TRBV30 and J is TRBJ2-5; 8 nucleotides match TRBD2. V gave up 0 bases and J gave up 5 bases; unmatched junction bases: 2. The CDR3 runs to 13 residues. CDR1 is GTSNPN and CDR2 is SVGIG in the germline V gene (reference sequence). The CDR3 DNA reads as TGTGCCTGGAGTGTACGGGGGGGGGAGACCCAGTACTTC. Protein sequence: CAWSVRGGETQYF.

In this sample, this clone turned up once. This rearrangement joins TRBV10-2 to TRBJ2-5; TRBD2 matches 8 bases. CDR3 size: 17 residues. Germline V CDR1 and CDR2: WSHSY, SAAADI. After removal of 5 bases from V and 0 bases from J, the junction contained 11 bases not matched to a gene. The CDR3 loop reads CASSRGGGTRYQETQYF. CDR3 in DNA: TGCGCCAGCAGTCGGGGCGGGGGGACAAGGTACCAAGAGACCCAGTACTTC.